Listed here is a single T cell receptor (beta chain). This specimen comes from a study of blood T cells in healthy people across ages. Primers used in a second PCR of about 6 to 11 cycles were a sample-barcoded 5' primer and a J-beta primer mix. Each CDR3 protein gets one entry after TCRdb re-called the 5' RACE reads with MiXCR. The top ten clones hold over 5.5% of a sample with roughly 1,300,000 distinct CDR3 sequences, 45% to 70% of them seen once. The sample consisted of blood. This receptor was identified in a young man in good health.

The CDR3 protein is CSARKEDYEQYF. CDR3 nucleotide sequence: TGCAGTGCTAGGAAAGAGGACTACGAGCAGTACTTC. V usage is TRBV20-1 and J usage is TRBJ2-7; the D is unclear. The CDR3 extends over 12 amino acids. Trimming removed 3 bases from V and 3 bases from J, with 9 bases in between. Germline V lookup: CDR1 DFQATT, CDR2 SNEGSKA (reference sequence).